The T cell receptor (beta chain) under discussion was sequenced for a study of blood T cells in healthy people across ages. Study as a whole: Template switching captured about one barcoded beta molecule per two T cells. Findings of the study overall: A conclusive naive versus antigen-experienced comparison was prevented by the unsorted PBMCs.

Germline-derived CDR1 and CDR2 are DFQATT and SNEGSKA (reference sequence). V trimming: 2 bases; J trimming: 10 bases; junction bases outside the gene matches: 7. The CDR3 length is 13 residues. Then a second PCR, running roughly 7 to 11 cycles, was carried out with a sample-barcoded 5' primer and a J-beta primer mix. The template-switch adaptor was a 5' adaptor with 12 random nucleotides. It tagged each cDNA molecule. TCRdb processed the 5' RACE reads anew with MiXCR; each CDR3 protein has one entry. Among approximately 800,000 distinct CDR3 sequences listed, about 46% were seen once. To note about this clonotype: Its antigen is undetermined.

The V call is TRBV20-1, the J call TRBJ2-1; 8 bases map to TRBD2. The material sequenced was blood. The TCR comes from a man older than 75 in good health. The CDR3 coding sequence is TGCAGTGCTAGACTAGCGGGTATTTCCGAGCAGTTCTTC. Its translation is CSARLAGISEQFF.